This TCR beta chain is from a study of blood T cell repertoires in COVID-19. The overall study: Samples taken during acute and convalescent COVID-19 were collected in the United States, Italy and Spain.

Germline assignment: CDR1 MNHNS and CDR2 SASEGT. Trimming cost V 3 bases and J 1 base, with 14 bases left between them. The CDR3 is 16 residues long. The assay was immunoSEQ multiplex PCR, and TCRdb's table has in-frame clones only and misses some. The sample has some 71,000 clones; around 84% are singletons. The sequence derives from a woman in her sixties or seventies with acute or convalescent COVID-19. The source material was peripheral blood. The chain joins TRBV6-1 to TRBJ2-3; D might be TRBD1 (6 bases). The CDR3 spells CASSDRGRTGTDTQYF. For the CDR3, the DNA is TGTGCCAGCAGTGACAGGGGACGGACCGGCACAGATACGCAGTATTTT.